This passage covers 26 T cell receptor beta chains from one sample sequenced in a study of shared clonotypes between healthy human individuals. The repertoire was sequenced with immunoSEQ multiplex PCR; TCRdb's copy has only in-frame clones and lacks some. Counted here are 730,000 or so clones, more than 70% occurring once; the ten biggest clones make up about 1.8%. The specimen was memory CD4+ T cells sorted from blood. Subset specified: CD45RA-negative fraction. The receptors originated from a woman aged 25 to 45 in good health.

This chain uses TRBV29-1 with TRBJ2-1; the match to TRBD1 covers 10 bases. This CDR3 has 14 residues. Germline V gene data show CDR1 as SQVTM and CDR2 as ANQGSEA. V was clipped by 6 bases and J by 5 bases; unmatched bases: 7. In DNA form, the CDR3 reads TGCAGCGTCCACGGACAGGGGGAGGACAATGAGCAGTTCTTC. It yields the protein CSVHGQGEDNEQFF.

The chain employs TRBV25-1 and TRBJ2-3; D not certain. Germline-derived CDR1 and CDR2 are MGHDK and SYGVNS. CDR3 length: 16 residues. With 4 bases removed from V and 0 bases from J, the gap between germline ends came to 14 bases. The CDR3 nucleotides are TGTGCCAGCAGTGTAAGCGCGGCGACTAGCACAGATACGCAGTATTTT. This translates into CASSVSAATSTDTQYF.

This sequence joins TRBV2 and TRBJ1-1; unclear D gene. Trimming removed 3 bases at V and 1 base at J, with 9 bases between. Germline assignment: CDR1 SNHLY and CDR2 FYNNEI. The CDR3 runs 14 residues. The CDR3 reads CASSDPRRNTEAFF. In DNA form, the CDR3 reads TGTGCCAGCAGTGATCCCCGCCGGAACACTGAAGCTTTCTTT.

J is TRBJ2-1 and V is TRBV27; D gene uncertain. This CDR3 has 14 residues. The germline CDR1 and CDR2 sequences are MNHEY and SMNVEV (reference sequence). V was cut by 5 bases and J by 0 bases, with 8 bases left in between. The DNA for the CDR3 is TGTGCCAGCAGTCTTCGAGGCTCCTACAATGAGCAGTTCTTC. Protein sequence: CASSLRGSYNEQFF.

J is TRBJ2-4 and V is TRBV5-4; D is unclear. Trimming removed 4 bases at V and 0 bases at J, with 11 bases between. The V gene's germline CDR1 is SGHNT and CDR2 YYREEE (reference sequence). This CDR3 has 15 residues. The chain's CDR3 is CASSQKTEAKNIQYF. CDR3 sequence (DNA): TGTGCCAGCAGCCAGAAAACTGAAGCCAAAAACATTCAGTACTTC.

CDR3 loop: CASSHRGGETEAFF. The CDR3 nucleotides read TGCGCCAGCAGCCACAGGGGCGGTGAGACTGAAGCTTTCTTT. The rearrangement uses TRBV5-1 and TRBJ1-1; the match to TRBD1 covers 7 bases. V shed 4 bases and J 5 bases; nucleotides not matched to a gene: 8. Germline V gene lookup returns CDR1 SGHRS and CDR2 YFSETQ. This CDR3 is 14 amino acids long.

The V gene is TRBV5-4, the J gene TRBJ2-2; TRBD1 matches at 8 bases. Germline V CDR1 and CDR2: SGHNT, YYREEE (reference sequence). The V segment lost 2 bases and the J segment 7 bases; nucleotides outside the gene matches: 13. This CDR3 is built from 17 residues. The CDR3 region is CASSLTAGGAGVGELFF. CDR3 sequence (DNA): TGTGCCAGCAGCTTAACTGCAGGGGGCGCGGGTGTCGGGGAGCTGTTTTTT.

The chain combines TRBV4-2 with TRBJ1-1; 7 nucleotides line up with TRBD1. This CDR3 has 16 amino acids. Germline CDR1 LGHNA, CDR2 YNFKEQ. Unmatched junction bases numbered 9, after V lost 0 bases and J lost 5 bases. CDR3 in DNA: TGTGCCAGCAGCCAAGATCGGGCAGGGGGAGAAACTGAAGCTTTCTTT. Translated: CASSQDRAGGETEAFF.

The J gene is TRBJ1-1, the V gene TRBV28; tentatively, D is TRBD1 (5 bases). This CDR3 spans 15 amino acids. V lost 4 bases, J lost 0 bases, and 12 bases lay in between. Germline values: CDR1 MDHEN, CDR2 SYDVKM. CDR3 sequence reads: CASSSGGFVNTEAFF. DNA of the CDR3: TGTGCCAGCAGTTCCGGGGGGTTCGTGAACACTGAAGCTTTCTTT.

The chain has TRBV18 and TRBJ1-2; 10 positions agree with TRBD1. After removal of 2 bases from V and 4 bases from J, the junction contained 4 bases not matched to a gene. Germline CDR1 is KGHSH and CDR2 is LQKENI. The CDR3 is 15 amino acids. CDR3 amino acids: CASSPDRGRGYGYTF. CDR3 in DNA: TGTGCCAGCTCACCAGACAGGGGGCGAGGCTATGGCTACACCTTC.

The V call is TRBV27, the J call TRBJ2-1; 9 nucleotides agree with TRBD2. CDR3 length equals 20 residues. Germline CDR1 is MNHEY and CDR2 is SMNVEV (reference sequence). With V trimmed by 10 bases and J by 1 base, 23 bases remained unmatched. Here the CDR3 DNA reads TGTGCCATCCGACTTCAGGAGGCCGGGCGGGAGGGCCAGTCCTACAATGAGCAGTTCTTC. It is translated as CAIRLQEAGREGQSYNEQFF.

The J gene is TRBJ1-5, the V gene TRBV2; D uncertain. The V gene's germline CDR1 is SNHLY and CDR2 FYNNEI. This CDR3 is built from 14 residues. The V and J ends lost 6 bases and 4 bases respectively, with 13 bases between them. CDR3: CASSQLTTNQPQHF. The DNA of the CDR3 is TGTGCCAGCAGCCAACTTACCACAAATCAGCCCCAGCATTTT.

The chain joins TRBV5-4 to TRBJ2-7; no clear D. The CDR3 has 12 amino acids. Deletions cut 3 bases from V and 2 bases from J, with 6 bases between. Germline assignment: CDR1 SGHNT and CDR2 YYREEE (reference sequence). The CDR3 region is CASSSGAYEQYF. The CDR3, as DNA: TGTGCCAGCAGCTCTGGAGCCTACGAGCAGTACTTC.

The CDR3 region is CAWSRPGLAGETQYF. CDR3 in DNA: TGTGCCTGGAGCCGTCCGGGACTAGCGGGAGAGACCCAGTACTTC. The V call is TRBV30, the J call TRBJ2-5, with 12 bases lining up with TRBD2. The CDR3 covers 15 residues. Germline values: CDR1 GTSNPN, CDR2 SVGIG (reference sequence). V was clipped by 3 bases and J by 4 bases; unmatched bases: 6.

On this clone itself: An end of the junction does not agree with germline; a read error may underlie this. J is TRBJ1-1 and V is TRBV6-5, with D tentatively TRBD1 (6 bases). The CDR3 loop spans 15 amino acids. The V gene's germline CDR1 is MNHEY and CDR2 SVGAGI. The CDR3 reads CASSYSGEGGTEAFF. The CDR3 nucleotides read TGTGCCAGCAGCTACTCTGGGGAAGGGGGAACTGAAGCTTTCTTT.

This clone was detected once. The rearrangement links TRBV7-8 to TRBJ2-3; no clear D gene. This CDR3 has 13 amino acids. V was shortened by 4 bases and J by 6 bases, with 11 bases between the two germline ends. Germline loops: CDR1 SGHVS, CDR2 FQNEAQ. The CDR3 DNA reads TGTGCCAGCAGCTCGCAGAAATTCGATACGCAGTATTTT. Residues: CASSSQKFDTQYF.

The V gene is TRBV5-4, the J gene TRBJ1-4; 8 bases align to TRBD1. CDR1 SGHNT and CDR2 YYREEE come from the germline V gene (reference sequence). CDR3 length equals 15 residues. Trimming removed 4 bases from V and 8 bases from J; junction bases left unmatched: 10. CDR3 nucleotides: TGTGCCAGCAGCGCGGGGGGGACAGGCCGGGAAAAACTGTTTTTT. It encodes CASSAGGTGREKLFF.

V is TRBV2 and J is TRBJ2-5; D gene ambiguous. The end of the DNA fits TRBJ2-7 better, so the J call may be wrong. CDR1 is SNHLY and CDR2 is FYNNEI in the germline V gene. The CDR3 length is 14 residues. The CDR3 DNA follows: TGTGCCAGCAAAAGAGACCTGATAATGAGCGAGCAGTACTTC. Translation: CASKRDLIMSEQYF.

The rearrangement uses TRBV5-4 and TRBJ1-2; D is unresolved. The V gene lost 5 bases and the J gene lost 4 bases, with 15 bases spanning the gap. The CDR3 runs to 14 residues. Germline V lookup: CDR1 SGHNT, CDR2 YYREEE (reference sequence). DNA of the CDR3: TGTGCCAGCAGGGCCCTGTCGGACGGCTATGGCTACACCTTC. It yields the protein CASRALSDGYGYTF.

This chain links TRBV5-3 with TRBJ2-1; 7 bases fit TRBD2. TRBV5-3 is designated an ORF whose function remains uncertain. The trim removed 4 bases at V and 3 bases at J, leaving 16 bases unmatched. CDR3 size: 18 residues. CDR3 sequence: CARSHDGRPQTLYNEQFF. For the CDR3, the DNA is TGTGCCAGAAGCCACGACGGGAGGCCACAAACGCTCTACAATGAGCAGTTCTTC.

This chain links TRBV2 with TRBJ1-2; D may be TRBD1 (5 bases). Germline loops: CDR1 SNHLY, CDR2 FYNNEI. The V end was cut by 4 bases, the J end by 8 bases, with 23 bases between. The CDR3 totals 16 residues. CDR3 protein: CASSVSRVGEWGGYTF. In DNA, the CDR3 is TGTGCCAGCAGTGTTAGCAGAGTAGGGGAATGGGGAGGCTACACCTTC.

The V and J genes are TRBV6-5 and TRBJ1-2, with D unresolved. V lost 1 base and J 7 bases, leaving 10 bases between the germline ends. This CDR3 has 13 amino acids. Germline CDR1 is MNHEY and CDR2 is SVGAGI. As DNA, the CDR3 is TGTGCCAGCAGTTACTTTATGGGTGCTGGCTACACCTTC. Its translation: CASSYFMGAGYTF.

The J gene is TRBJ2-5, the V gene TRBV5-1; 8 nucleotides match TRBD1. V shed 0 bases, J shed 5 bases, and the junction held 9 bases outside the gene matches. CDR1 is SGHRS, CDR2 YFSETQ, per germline. The CDR3 covers 16 residues. Written as DNA, the CDR3 is TGCGCCAGCAGCTTGGTCCAGGGGGCGATCTTGGAGACCCAGTACTTC. Protein product: CASSLVQGAILETQYF.

The chain has TRBV12-5 and TRBJ1-2; D ambiguous. V gave up 3 bases and J gave up 4 bases, with 21 bases separating them. CDR3 size: 17 residues. The V gene's germline CDR1 is LGHNT and CDR2 FRNRAP. The DNA of the CDR3 is TGTGCTAGTGGTTTCGACACGCAGCGACGGACGCTCTATGGCTACACCTTC. This codes for CASGFDTQRRTLYGYTF.

V usage is TRBV7-9 and J usage is TRBJ2-1; TRBD2 is a possible D gene (7 bases). CDR1 is SEHNR, CDR2 FQNEAQ, per germline (reference sequence). The CDR3 spans 14 residues. V dropped 5 bases and J dropped 8 bases, with 16 bases sitting between them. CDR3 DNA sequence: TGTGCCAGCAGCCCTGATAGGGGGGGCGATGAGCAGTTCTTC. It translates to CASSPDRGGDEQFF.

CDR3 coding DNA: TGTGCCAGCAGCCAAAGGGAGGGGGCAGATACGCAGTATTTT. It specifies CASSQREGADTQYF. The chain carries TRBV5-4 and TRBJ2-3, with D possibly matching TRBD2 (7 bases). V lost 4 bases, J lost 4 bases, and 13 bases lay in between. The CDR3 is made up of 14 amino acids. CDR1 is SGHNT and CDR2 is YYREEE in the germline V gene (reference sequence).